Listed here are 8 T cell receptor beta chains from one sample, sequenced in a study of vaccination and CD4 T cells after COVID-19. Sequencing of the DNA from cultured CD4+ T cells was carried out with the Oncomine TCR Beta short-read assay. Using its own MiXCR run on the PCR reads, TCRdb lists one record per CDR3 protein. Of some 13,000 distinct CDR3 sequences listed, 50% are singletons. Treatment of the sample: approximately 9-day PBMC culture with coronavirus spike peptide pools or control peptides (ViraFEST assay). For these TCRs, the target antigens are not known. Sequencing was carried out using CD4+ T cells from blood, cultured in vitro. The receptor source for this set is a human donor who had recovered from COVID-19.

This clonotype was detected only a few times. The chain couples TRBV20-1 to TRBJ1-1; 8 positions agree with TRBD1. The trim removed 5 bases at V and 4 bases at J, leaving 6 bases unmatched. Germline V gives CDR1 DFQATT, CDR2 SNEGSKA (reference sequence). The CDR3 contains 13 residues. CDR3 nucleotides: TGCAGTGCTTGGACAGGGCTGATCACTGAAGCTTTCTTT. This translates into CSAWTGLITEAFF.

The sample holds one count of this clonotype. The chain has TRBV4-1 and TRBJ2-4, with D perhaps matching TRBD2 (6 bases). The germline V gene has CDR1 MGHRA and CDR2 YSYEKL. V lost 4 bases and J 0 bases, leaving 19 bases between the germline ends. This CDR3 is built from 18 residues. Written as DNA, the CDR3 is TGCGCCAGCAGCCCATCTGGGGGGAGTCCACTAGCCAAAAACATTCAGTACTTC. Its protein is CASSPSGGSPLAKNIQYF.

The V and J genes are TRBV7-2 and TRBJ2-7, with D tentatively TRBD2 (5 bases). The CDR3 sequence is 13 residues long. The V end lost 6 bases, the J end lost 6 bases, and 15 bases lay between the germline ends. CDR1 and CDR2 (germline): SGHTA, FQGNSA. The CDR3 nucleotides are TGTGCCAGCAGTCTGGGAGTGGTGGGCGAGCAGTACTTC. Translating it yields CASSLGVVGEQYF.

This clonotype occurred a few times. J is TRBJ2-7 and V is TRBV20-1; D gene unclear. The CDR3 is 14 residues long. The V gene's germline CDR1 is DFQATT and CDR2 SNEGSKA (reference sequence). The V end lost 4 bases, the J end lost 6 bases, and 19 bases lay between the germline ends. The CDR3 sequence is CSANPLGIQREQYF. CDR3 bases: TGCAGTGCTAACCCCCTAGGGATTCAGCGCGAGCAGTACTTC.

This clonotype showed up just a few times. V and J are TRBV19 and TRBJ2-5; D possibly corresponds to TRBD2 (6 bases). CDR3 size: 15 residues. Deletions cut 1 base from V and 5 bases from J, with 14 bases between. Per germline, CDR1 LNHDA and CDR2 SQIVND (reference sequence). For the CDR3, the DNA is TGTGCCAGTAGTATAGCGGGGGTAGGGAAGGAGACCCAGTACTTC. Residues: CASSIAGVGKETQYF.

The V gene is TRBV7-2, the J gene TRBJ2-3; D perhaps matches TRBD1 (6 bases). V was trimmed by 1 base and J by 4 bases, leaving 9 bases between them. Looked up from germline, CDR1 is SGHTA and CDR2 is FQGNSA. CDR3 size: 14 residues. The CDR3 DNA is TGTGCCAGCAGCTTAGATAGGACAGCAGATACGCAGTATTTT. Translating gives CASSLDRTADTQYF.

The V call is TRBV9, the J call TRBJ1-1, with 10 bases fitting TRBD1. Germline V gene data show CDR1 as SGDLS and CDR2 as YYNGEE. With V trimmed by 4 bases and J by 1 base, 10 bases remained unmatched. The CDR3 runs 17 residues. The CDR3 is CASSPGIGQGGNTEAFF. CDR3 bases: TGTGCCAGCAGCCCGGGAATAGGACAGGGGGGGAACACTGAAGCTTTCTTT.

This chain uses TRBV3-1 with TRBJ1-2; D perhaps matches TRBD1 (5 bases). The ends were cut back, 3 bases at V and 2 bases at J, with 7 bases in the middle. The CDR3 totals 13 residues. The germline gives CDR1 LGHDT, CDR2 YNNKEL (reference sequence). This CDR3 reads CASSQTENYGYTF. CDR3 bases: TGTGCCAGCAGCCAGACAGAGAACTATGGCTACACCTTC.